These 2 T cell receptor beta chains share one sample of origin, sequenced in a study of neurological immune-mediated disorders. TCRdb recomputed calls from the 5' RACE reads with MiXCR, one row per CDR3 protein. The sample yields about 66,000 distinct CDR3 sequences, 5.2% seen once. The sample taken for sequencing was PBMCs. These TCRs come from a woman between 25 and 40 years old with multiple sclerosis.

This clonotype was detected only a few times. The V call is TRBV20-1, the J call TRBJ2-2; no clear D gene. Trimming left V 4 bases short and J 6 bases short, with 12 bases between. Germline CDR1 reads DFQATT; CDR2 reads SNEGSKA (reference sequence). The CDR3 length is 13 residues. CDR3 region: CSATWGFSGELFF. CDR3 bases: TGCAGTGCTACGTGGGGATTCTCCGGGGAGCTGTTTTTT.

A few counts support this clonotype. This chain connects TRBV4-2 to TRBJ2-1, with TRBD2 as a possible D gene (7 bases). This CDR3 has 18 amino acids. Germline V gives CDR1 LGHNA, CDR2 YNFKEQ. V was shortened by 0 bases and J by 3 bases, with 18 bases between the two germline ends. The CDR3 reads CASSQDYGGGGIYNEQFF. In DNA form, the CDR3 reads TGTGCCAGCAGCCAAGATTATGGGGGCGGGGGAATCTACAATGAGCAGTTCTTC.